This TCR beta chain was sequenced in a study of early T cells in non-severe SARS-CoV-2 infection (dated by TCRdb to the early 2020s). As for the study more broadly: Bulk RNA from unsorted whole blood was used for TCR sequencing, so alpha and beta chains could not be paired. General study outcomes and caveats: VDJdb matching was skewed toward anti-spike CD8 responses, so virus-specific expansions were likely underestimated and private and CD4 specificities were missed.

This clonotype was counted only a few times. Its recognized antigen is unknown. Base qualities are not at hand, and no much larger clone is one base apart. The method was 5' RACE. Sequencer: NextSeq 500. Unique molecular identifiers were attached to individual cDNA molecules in the TCR library protocol so that sequencing error and PCR bias could be corrected. Sequencing covered both TCR alpha and beta chains, and within each sample the abundances of alpha and beta sequences were tightly co-correlated. For the original study's pipeline: Decombinator V4 was used to annotate TCR sequences for V gene, J gene and CDR3. TCRs were defined as expanded if a significant change between any two time points was detected under a Poisson model with p below 0.0001. TCR abundances were normalised to the total number of TCRs sequenced in each sample and reported as counts per million. TRAV1-2 paired with TRAJ12, TRAJ20 or TRAJ33 defined MAIT TCRs, while TRAV10 paired with TRAJ18 defined iNKT TCRs. VDJdb, accessed on 1 November 2021, was searched for TCRs annotated for CMV, EBV and SARS-CoV-2, and TCRs annotated for more than one antigen were excluded. TCRdb reworked the public reads: Q25 trimming with fastp, MiXCR clone assembly, productive beta chains retained. Each entry is one CDR3 protein sequence, shown with its most common DNA and genes. TCRdb, rather than the study authors, made the V and J calls. This sample comprises around 45,000 distinct CDR3 sequences, around 4.1% of them detected only once. The ten largest account for just over 3% of the sample.

A case-control design nested within a healthcare worker cohort in London, UK, was used, with weekly nasopharyngeal swab PCR tests and blood sampling performed. Healthcare workers were recruited between 23 and 31 March 2020, during the week of the UK lockdown, and were followed weekly for up to about 16 weeks. In the germline V gene, CDR1 corresponds to MGHRA and CDR2 to YSYEKL. The V end gives up 1 base and the J end 3 bases, leaving 0 bases in the junction not matched to a gene. The CDR3 spans 14 residues, from the cysteine through the phenylalanine. The entry retains the CDR3 DNA only, 42 bases that are in frame from base 1.

What was sequenced was whole blood. This clonotype originated in an adult who was a healthcare worker with PCR-confirmed SARS-CoV-2 infection or an uninfected control (not recorded which). The rearrangement joined TRBV4-1 to TRBJ2-7; 10 bases in the junction line up with TRBD1. At the DNA level, the sequence is TGCGCCAGCAGCCAAGGGGACAGGGGCTACGAGCAGTACTTC. Its protein product is CASSQGDRGYEQYF.